Reported below is one T cell receptor beta chain. There is no known antigen for this receptor. No base quality values were provided; no much bigger clone lies one nucleotide off. The CDR3 regions of human TCRbeta chains were analyzed by immunosequencing. In the paper's pipeline: Repertoire TCRs were checked for matches against a reference library of SARS-CoV-2-specific TCRs that had been generated using the MIRA antigen-specificity platform. Breadth meant the fraction of unique TCRs that were SARS-CoV-2-associated, whereas depth meant the fraction of total T cells that were SARS-CoV-2-associated. Each spike-specific TCR was assigned to its reactive spike region and to a CD4 or CD8 class using the MIRA data. Log10-transformed breadth and depth values were compared by one-way ANOVA with Sidak's multiple comparisons tests. TCRdb took this table from immuneACCESS and kept in-frame rearrangements with V and J called. Such tables lack part of the clones; where checked against another copy, unresolved V genes explain under half of the gap, and the rest is unexplained. V, J and clone size are those of that table, while D and trimming were read from the DNA. Recorded for this sample are about 150,000 clones; more than 85% of them occurred a single time. The ten largest clones take up 1.5% to 2% of the sample.

The CDR1 and CDR2 encoded by the germline V gene are MNHEY and SVGAGI. Inclusive of the bounding cysteine and phenylalanine, the CDR3 is 15 residues long. Only the CDR3 part of the read is kept: 45 bases, read in frame from the first base. V is reduced by 7 bases and J by 0 bases, leaving a spacing of 10 bases between them. The sample is drawn from a study of T cell responses to AZD1222 COVID-19 vaccine (dated by TCRdb to the early 2020s). For the study in its entirety: AZD1222 recipients given second doses at about 4 weeks or at about 12 weeks were pooled, since spike-specific TCR depth and breadth were not found to differ between the two schedules. TCR sequencing covered some 250 trial participants: 207 given two doses of AZD1222 and around 25 given two doses of MenACWY control vaccine. Trial participants were enrolled by age into subgroups of 18-55, 56-69 and 70-plus years, and around 150, 28 and 57 TCR-sequenced participants, respectively, were included in these subgroups. Paper-wide results and their limitations: Most participants were white British and females outnumbered males, and the authors suggested that clonal diversity may have been underestimated. The 56-69-year group was small, and its depth increase did not reach significance, likely because of low power. After two AZD1222 doses, both the breadth and the depth of spike-specific TCRs were significantly higher than at day 0 and than in MenACWY recipients. The vaccine-associated CD4 TCRs covered the entire spike protein, and the dominant responses fell in regions 160-218 and 743-854. No day 14 peak-response samples were available, so repertoires were characterized only after the peak T cell response. Only six AZD1222 recipients were SARS-CoV-2 seropositive at baseline, limiting conclusions about previously exposed vaccinees. Reportedly, close to half of the unique spike-specific TCRs recognized epitopes lying outside the regions that are mutated in the B.1.351 and B.1.1.7 variants.

Per the publication, the time point label means: baseline before first vaccination. Vaccinee samples came from UK trials COV001 and COV002, including a single-blind randomized controlled phase 2/3 trial of AZD1222 (ChAdOx1 nCoV-19) in healthy adults. For TCRbeta chain sequencing, PBMC samples were collected from trial participants at day 0 and at day 28 after the second dose. This chain is built from TRBV6-5 and TRBJ1-6; the D gene is unclear. This TCR was recovered from an adult in good health. Sequencing was performed on peripheral blood, taken on day 0 of AZD1222 vaccination. Here is the DNA: TGTGCCAGCACGCCGGAGAGCTCCTATAATTCACCCCTCCACTTT. This translates into CASTPESSYNSPLHF.